The T cell receptor (beta chain) under discussion was sequenced for a study of CD8+ T cells in alopecia areata. Study-level points and caveats: An increase in clonality over normal scalp was evident in lesional scalp, especially alopecia totalis/universalis.

Reverse transcription of extracted RNA yielded cDNA, which provided the sequencing template. Assay: immunoSEQ multiplex PCR; the TCRdb copy retains only in-frame clones and omits some. The sample has 100,000 to 150,000 clones; around 60% are singletons. V lost 2 bases to trimming and J lost 6 bases, with 7 bases between them. Germline CDR1 SGHTA, CDR2 FQGNSA. This CDR3 has 13 amino acids. Of note for this clone: Antigen specificity is unknown.

This sequence joins TRBV7-2 and TRBJ1-4; no definite D call. The clonotype was recovered from a human donor with alopecia areata. This specimen consisted of CD4+ T cells sorted from blood, obtained at week 0. CDR3 protein: CASSLNRHEKLFF. The CDR3 DNA is TGTGCCAGCAGCTTAAACAGACATGAAAAACTGTTTTTT.